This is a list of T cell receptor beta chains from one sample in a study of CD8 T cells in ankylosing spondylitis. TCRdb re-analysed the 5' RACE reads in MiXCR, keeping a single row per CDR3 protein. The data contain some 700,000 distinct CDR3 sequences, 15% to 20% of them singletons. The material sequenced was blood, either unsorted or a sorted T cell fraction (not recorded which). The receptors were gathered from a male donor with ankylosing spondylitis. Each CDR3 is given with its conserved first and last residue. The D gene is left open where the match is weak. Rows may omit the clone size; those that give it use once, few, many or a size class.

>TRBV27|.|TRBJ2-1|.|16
TGTGCCAGCAGTTTATCGACTGGGACCATCAACAATGAGCAGTTCTTC
CASSLSTGTINNEQFF
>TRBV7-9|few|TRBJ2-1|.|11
TGTGCCAGCAGCGATAACAATGAGCAGTTCTTC
CASSDNNEQFF
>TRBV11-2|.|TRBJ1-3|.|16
TGTGCCAGCAGCTTAGACTCGACGGAGAGAGGGTACACCATATATTTT
CASSLDSTERGYTIYF
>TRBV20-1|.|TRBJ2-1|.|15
TGCAGTGCTAGAGATTGGGCAGCACACTACAATGAGCAGTTCTTC
CSARDWAAHYNEQFF
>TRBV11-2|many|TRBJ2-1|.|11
TGTGCCAGCAGCACTCTTGCGGAGCAGTTCTTC
CASSTLAEQFF
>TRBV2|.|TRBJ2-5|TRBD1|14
TGTGCCAGCGACCGGGACAGGGGGCAAGAGACCCAGTACTTC
CASDRDRGQETQYF
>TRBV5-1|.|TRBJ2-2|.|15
TGCGCCAGCAGCTTGGTGTCAGGGTTCACCGGGGAGCTGTTTTTT
CASSLVSGFTGELFF
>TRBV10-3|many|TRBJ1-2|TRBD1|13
TGTGCCATCAGTGGGACAGGGGTGAATGGCTACACCTTC
CAISGTGVNGYTF
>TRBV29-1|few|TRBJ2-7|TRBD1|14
TGCAGCGTTGAAGTCCCGGGACAGAACTACGAGCAGTACTTC
CSVEVPGQNYEQYF
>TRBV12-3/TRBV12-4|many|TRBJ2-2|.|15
TGTGCCAGCAGCGACCCACCAGGCAACACCGGGGAGCTGTTTTTT
CASSDPPGNTGELFF
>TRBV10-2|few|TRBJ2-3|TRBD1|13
TGCGCCAGCTTGGACAGGGGGAAGGATACGCAGTATTTT
CASLDRGKDTQYF
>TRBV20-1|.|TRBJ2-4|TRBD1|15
TGCAGTGCTAGACGACCAGGGACAGAAAAAAACATTCAGTACTTC
CSARRPGTEKNIQYF
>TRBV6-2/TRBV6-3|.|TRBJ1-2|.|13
TGTGCCAGCAGAACTGACGGAGGCTATGGCTACACCTTC
CASRTDGGYGYTF
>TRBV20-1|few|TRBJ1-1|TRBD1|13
TGCAGTGCTCCAACAGGGGAGTCCACTGAAGCTTTCTTT
CSAPTGESTEAFF
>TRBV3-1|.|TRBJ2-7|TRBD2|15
TGTGCCAGCAGCCAAGGAAGGCGGGGGGTCTACGAGCAGTACTTC
CASSQGRRGVYEQYF
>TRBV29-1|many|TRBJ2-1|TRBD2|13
TGCAGCGCCATGACTAGCGGGAGCGGTGAGCAGTTCTTC
CSAMTSGSGEQFF
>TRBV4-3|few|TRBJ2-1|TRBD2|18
TGCGCCAGCAGCCAAGAGTTTTGGGGGAGGGCCGAGGAGCACGAGCAGTTCTTC
CASSQEFWGRAEEHEQFF
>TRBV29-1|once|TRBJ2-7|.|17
TGCAGCGTTGGGAGGACAGGGGCACTAGCGGCCTCCTACGAGCAGTACTTC
CSVGRTGALAASYEQYF
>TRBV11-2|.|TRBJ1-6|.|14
TGTGCCAGCAGCTTTGGGGTTGAGCGTTCACCCCTCCACTTT
CASSFGVERSPLHF
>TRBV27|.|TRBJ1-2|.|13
TGTGCCAGCAGCATTGAGTCAGGGGCCGGCTACACCTTC
CASSIESGAGYTF
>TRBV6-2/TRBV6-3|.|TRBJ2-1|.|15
TGTGCCAGCAGTTATGGCGTTAGCTCCTACAATGAGCAGTTCTTC
CASSYGVSSYNEQFF
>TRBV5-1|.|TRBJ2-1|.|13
TGCGCCAGCAGCGCCATCGACTGGAATGAGCAGTTCTTC
CASSAIDWNEQFF
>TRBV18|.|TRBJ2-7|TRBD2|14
TGTGCCAGCTCACCCAGCGGGAGCCCCTACGAGCAGTACTTC
CASSPSGSPYEQYF
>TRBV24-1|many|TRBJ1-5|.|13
TGTGCCACCACGACGCGGGGCGGTCAGCCCCAGCATTTT
CATTTRGGQPQHF
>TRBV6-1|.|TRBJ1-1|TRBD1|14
TGTGCCAGCAGTGGACAGGGGGTAAGGACTGAAGCTTTCTTT
CASSGQGVRTEAFF
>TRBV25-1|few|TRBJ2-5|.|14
TGTGCCAGCAGTGCCTCCGGGACGCGAGAGACCCAGTACTTC
CASSASGTRETQYF
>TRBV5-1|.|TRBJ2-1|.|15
TGCTCCAGCAGCTTGCAACGGGACCCGGCTGATGAGCAGTTCTTC
CSSSLQRDPADEQFF
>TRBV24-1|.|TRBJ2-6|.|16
TGTGCCACCAGTGACTCGAGCGTCTCTGGGGCCAACGTCCTGACTTTC
CATSDSSVSGANVLTF
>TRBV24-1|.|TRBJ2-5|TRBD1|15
TGTGCCACCAGTGATTTCAGGACAGGAGAAGAGACCCAGTACTTC
CATSDFRTGEETQYF
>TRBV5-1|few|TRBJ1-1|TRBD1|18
TGCGCCAGCAGCTTGTCTCCAGGGGACAGGGGATTAGGCACTGAAGCTTTCTTT
CASSLSPGDRGLGTEAFF
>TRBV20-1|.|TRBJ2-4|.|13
TGCAGTGCTAGAGAGCCGAAGGGCGACATTCAGTACTTC
CSAREPKGDIQYF
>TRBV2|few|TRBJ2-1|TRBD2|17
TGTGCCAGCACCGGACTAGTGGCCCCTGCTCATTGTAGGGGGCAGTTCTTC
CASTGLVAPAHCRGQFF
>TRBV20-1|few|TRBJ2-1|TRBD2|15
TGCAGTGCTAGAGATCCTCGACTAGCGTGGGGTGAGCAGTTCTTC
CSARDPRLAWGEQFF
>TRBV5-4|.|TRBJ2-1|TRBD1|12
TGTGCCAGCAGCTCACAGGGGAGTGAGCAGTTCTTC
CASSSQGSEQFF
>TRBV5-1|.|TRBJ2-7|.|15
TGCGCCAGCAGCTTGGACCCGCTCAGGTCCTACGAGCAGTACTTC
CASSLDPLRSYEQYF
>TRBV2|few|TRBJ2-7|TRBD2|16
TGTGCCAGCAGGTTCCGGCTAGCGGAAATTCCCTACGAGCAGTACTTC
CASRFRLAEIPYEQYF
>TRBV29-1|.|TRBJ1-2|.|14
TGCAGCGTTGACAGGGCAGACCCTAACTATGGCTACACCTTC
CSVDRADPNYGYTF
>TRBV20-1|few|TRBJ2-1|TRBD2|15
TGCAGTGCTAGGAAAGCGGGAGGGCCAGACAATGAGCAGTTCTTC
CSARKAGGPDNEQFF
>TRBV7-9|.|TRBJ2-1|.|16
TGTGCCAGCAGCTTAGATTGGCTAGGTCGGTCGGTTCCTCAGTTCTTC
CASSLDWLGRSVPQFF
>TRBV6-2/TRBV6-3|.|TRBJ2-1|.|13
TGTGCCAGCAGGCCGACTAGTTCCAATGAGCAGTTCTTC
CASRPTSSNEQFF
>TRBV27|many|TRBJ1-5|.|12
TGTGCCAGCAGCCCTCTCAATCAGCCCCAGCATTTT
CASSPLNQPQHF
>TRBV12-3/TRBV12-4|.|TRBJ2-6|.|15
TGTGCCAGCAGTTTATGGGGGACTGGGGCCAACGTCCTGACTTTC
CASSLWGTGANVLTF
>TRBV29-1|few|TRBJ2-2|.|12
TGCAGCGTTGAACCGACGGCGGGGGAGCTGTTTTTT
CSVEPTAGELFF
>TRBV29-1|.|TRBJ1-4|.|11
TGCAGCGTTAGACGGAATGAAAAACTGTTTTTT
CSVRRNEKLFF
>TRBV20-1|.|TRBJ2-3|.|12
TGCAGTGCCGAGGGTCGAGAAGATACGCAGTATTTT
CSAEGREDTQYF
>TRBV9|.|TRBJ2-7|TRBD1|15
TGTGCCAGCAGCGTAGGGCAGGGGGATAACCACGAGCAGTACTTC
CASSVGQGDNHEQYF
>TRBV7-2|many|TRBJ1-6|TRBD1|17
TGTGCCAGCAGCTTAGCCCCGTGGACAGGGGCTAATTCACCCCTCCACTTT
CASSLAPWTGANSPLHF
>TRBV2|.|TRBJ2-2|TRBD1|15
TGTGCCAGCAGCGGGACAGGGAAAGACACCGGGGAGCTGTTTTTT
CASSGTGKDTGELFF
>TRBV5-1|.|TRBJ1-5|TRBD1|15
TGCGCCAGCAGCTTGGAAGGGGGCTACAATCAGCCCCAGCATTTT
CASSLEGGYNQPQHF
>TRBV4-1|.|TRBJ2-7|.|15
TGCGCCAGCAGCCAAGATCCCCCGGCCGTTGGGGAGCAGTACTTC
CASSQDPPAVGEQYF
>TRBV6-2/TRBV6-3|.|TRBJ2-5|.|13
TGTGCCAGCACAAGAAGAAACCAAGAGACCCAGTACTTC
CASTRRNQETQYF
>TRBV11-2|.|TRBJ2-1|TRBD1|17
TGTGCCAGCAGCTTAGACGAGGGGGCGCTCCTGGTCAATGAGCAGTTCTTC
CASSLDEGALLVNEQFF
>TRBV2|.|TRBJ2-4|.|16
TGTGCCAGCAGTGCCCTGGGAGGGGGCGGTAAAAACATTCAGTACTTC
CASSALGGGGKNIQYF
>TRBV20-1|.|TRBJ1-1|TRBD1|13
TGCAGTGCTAGATTGGGCAGGGGGACTGAAGCTTTCTTT
CSARLGRGTEAFF
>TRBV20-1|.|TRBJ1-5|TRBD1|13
TGCAGTGCTCCCGTAGGGGGCTCTCAGCCCCAGCATTTT
CSAPVGGSQPQHF
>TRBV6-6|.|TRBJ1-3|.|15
TGTGCCAGCAGTTACTCAGCAATCGGGGCAAACACCATATATTTT
CASSYSAIGANTIYF
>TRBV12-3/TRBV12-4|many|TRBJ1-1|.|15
TGTGCCAGCCAGCAAAGGCAGGCGGTGAACACTGAAGCTTTCTTT
CASQQRQAVNTEAFF
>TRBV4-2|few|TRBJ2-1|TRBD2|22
TGTGCCAGCAGCCCAACCGGGACTAGCGAGTTTTATATATCAAGCTCCTACAATGAGCAGTTCTTC
CASSPTGTSEFYISSSYNEQFF
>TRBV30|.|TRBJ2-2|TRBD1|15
TGTGCCTGGAGAGCTCGGGACAGGGAGGCCGGGGAGCTGTTTTTT
CAWRARDREAGELFF